These 14 T cell receptor beta chains originate from one sample sequenced in a study of blood T cell repertoires in COVID-19. The method was immunoSEQ multiplex PCR; TCRdb's version includes in-frame clones alone and lacks a portion of them. The sample shows about 160,000 clones, approximately 81% of them seen only once. The sample was peripheral blood. The receptors derive from a man aged 18 to 29 with active or convalescent COVID-19.

The chain links TRBV6-5 to TRBJ1-2, with TRBD1 matching 9 bases. Germline CDR1 is MNHEY and CDR2 is SVGAGI. This CDR3 contains 15 residues. J lost 1 base, V lost 6 bases, and 6 bases had no gene match. This chain's CDR3 is CASRAPGQGNYGYTF. The CDR3 DNA is TGTGCCAGCAGAGCTCCGGGACAGGGTAACTATGGCTACACCTTC.

This clone was found a few times. The V and J genes are TRBV19 and TRBJ2-1, with D perhaps matching TRBD1 (6 bases). V was cut by 6 bases and J by 7 bases, with 10 bases left in between. Germline values: CDR1 LNHDA, CDR2 SQIVND (reference sequence). CDR3 length equals 12 residues. Written as DNA, the CDR3 is TGTGCCAGTAGCTCACAGGGAAATGAGCAGTTCTTC. The encoded protein is CASSSQGNEQFF. The complete variable domain, with remaining parts taken from reference TRBV19 and TRBJ2-1, reads DGGITQSPKYLFRKEGQNVTLSCEQNLNHDAMYWYRQDPGQGLRLIYYSQIVNDFQKGDIAEGYSVSREKKESFPLTVTSAQKNPTAFYLCASSSQGNEQFFGPGTRLTVL.

The chain joins TRBV7-9 to TRBJ1-2, with TRBD1 matching 8 bases. This CDR3 comprises 15 residues. Germline CDR1 SEHNR, CDR2 FQNEAQ (reference sequence). J gave up 2 bases and V 4 bases, and 6 bases lay outside the gene matches. The CDR3 bases are TGTGCCAGCAGCTCATCGGACAGGGCCAACTATGGCTACACCTTC. This encodes CASSSSDRANYGYTF.

This chain connects TRBV21-1 to TRBJ2-1; TRBD2 is taken as the D call from the table, unchecked against the DNA. TRBV21-1 represents a pseudogene. The CDR3 has 15 amino acids. Here the CDR3 reads CASDPRREGDPEQFF. Here the CDR3 DNA reads TGTGCCAGCGATCCCCGGCGGGAGGGTGATCCTGAGCAGTTCTTC.

The CDR3 nucleotides read TGCGCCAGCAGCTCCATCAGGGGGGCCCCAGATACGCAGTATTTT. Residues: CASSSIRGAPDTQYF. This chain connects TRBV5-1 to TRBJ2-3, with a weak D call TRBD1 (7 bases). Trimming took 3 bases from V and 4 from J, leaving 15 bases between them. The CDR3 is made up of 15 amino acids. Germline V gene data show CDR1 as SGHRS and CDR2 as YFSETQ.

The chain joins TRBV6-5 to TRBJ2-3; 7 nucleotides align to TRBD1. The CDR3 has 15 amino acids. The junction had 9 bases not matched to a gene; V was cut back by 5 bases and J by 4 bases. CDR1 is MNHEY and CDR2 is SVGAGI in the germline V gene. Here the CDR3 reads CASSNGQVDPDTQYF. CDR3 nucleotide sequence: TGTGCCAGCAGTAACGGACAGGTAGACCCAGATACGCAGTATTTT.

CDR3 in DNA: TGTGCCAGCAGTACCGGGGGAAGGGGAAAGACCCAGTACTTC. As protein: CASSTGGRGKTQYF. The rearrangement joins TRBV27 to TRBJ2-5; D is possibly TRBD2 (6 bases). V lost 5 bases and J lost 6, with 16 bases in between. The CDR3 loop spans 14 amino acids. From germline, CDR1 is MNHEY and CDR2 SMNVEV (reference sequence).

This chain uses TRBV11-2 with TRBJ1-4, with TRBD1 as a possible D gene (6 bases). Deletions cut 5 bases from V and 5 bases from J, with 12 bases between. The CDR3 is 14 residues long. Germline V CDR1 and CDR2: SGHAT, FQNNGV. The CDR3 nucleotides read TGTGCCAGCAGCCGGACAGAAAAGAATGAAAAACTGTTTTTT. This encodes CASSRTEKNEKLFF.

This sequence joins TRBV6-5 and TRBJ2-7; D is perhaps TRBD1 (6 bases). Trimming left V 5 bases short and J 2 bases short, with 13 bases between. The CDR3 covers 14 residues. The germline V gene has CDR1 MNHEY and CDR2 SVGAGI. The CDR3: CASSLNRVAYEQYF. The CDR3 coding sequence is TGTGCCAGCAGTCTAAACAGGGTTGCCTACGAGCAGTACTTC.

The V gene is TRBV20-1, the J gene TRBJ2-7, with D perhaps TRBD2 (6 bases). V was cut by 7 bases and J by 3 bases, with 10 bases left in between. From germline, CDR1 is DFQATT and CDR2 SNEGSKA (reference sequence). The length of the CDR3 is 11 residues. The CDR3 DNA reads TGCAGTGGGGCTAGCGACTACGAGCAGTACTTC. Amino acid sequence: CSGASDYEQYF.

DNA for the CDR3: TGCGCCAGCAGCTTGGCGGCAGGGCACACCGGGGAGCTGTTTTTT. This encodes CASSLAAGHTGELFF. The J gene is TRBJ2-2, the V gene TRBV5-1; TRBD1 is a possible D gene (5 bases). The CDR3 has 15 residues. The ends were cut back, 0 bases at V and 3 bases at J, with 9 bases in the middle. Germline CDR1 is SGHRS and CDR2 is YFSETQ.

The rearrangement joins TRBV7-9 to TRBJ2-1; TRBD1 aligns across 7 bases. The CDR3 consists of 15 residues. CDR1 is SEHNR and CDR2 is FQNEAQ in the germline V gene (reference sequence). The ends lost 1 base at V and 0 bases at J; junction bases unmatched: 0. CDR3: CASSLGDSSYNEQFF. CDR3 DNA sequence: TGTGCCAGCAGCTTAGGGGACAGCTCCTACAATGAGCAGTTCTTC.

The rearrangement joins TRBV2 to TRBJ1-5; tentatively, D is TRBD1 (6 bases). Trimming removed 7 bases from V and 0 bases from J, with 13 bases in between. The CDR3 totals 15 residues. The germline gives CDR1 SNHLY, CDR2 FYNNEI. CDR3 loop: CASNQQGTSNQPQHF. The CDR3 coding sequence is TGTGCCAGCAATCAACAGGGCACTAGCAATCAGCCCCAGCATTTT.

The chain carries TRBV5-6 and TRBJ1-6; D may be TRBD1 (5 bases). Germline V gene sequence: CDR1 SGHDT, CDR2 YYEEEE. V was clipped by 2 bases and J by 8 bases, with 11 bases between them. CDR3 length equals 14 residues. This CDR3 reads CASSFPGHDSPLHF. As DNA, the CDR3 is TGTGCCAGCAGCTTCCCAGGGCATGATTCACCCCTCCACTTT. Based on the CDR3 plus reference TRBV5-6 and TRBJ1-6, the full variable domain is DAGVTQSPTHLIKTRGQQVTLRCSPKSGHDTVSWYQQALGQGPQFIFQYYEEEERQRGNFPDRFSGHQFPNYSSELNVNALLLGDSALYLCASSFPGHDSPLHFGNGTRLTVT.